This T cell receptor beta chain appears in the sequencing data of a study of T cell responses to AZD1222 COVID-19 vaccine. Notes on this clone: The antigen is not known. The identical CDR3 is also encoded by other nucleotide sequences in the sample.

Study-wide findings and caveats: Among the donors, most were white British and more were female, and clonal diversity was possibly underestimated.

This CDR3 comprises 15 residues. The germline CDR1 and CDR2 sequences are LNHDA and SQIVND (reference sequence). The V gene end was trimmed by 7 bases and the J gene end by 5 bases; junction bases not matched to a gene: 9. The data were produced by immunoSEQ multiplex PCR, yet TCRdb's version contains in-frame clones alone and is incomplete. The repertoire holds 200,000 to 300,000 clones, approximately 93% seen once, with about 0.5% in the top ten. This TCR was recovered from an adult in good health. The chain carries TRBV19 and TRBJ2-2; 8 nucleotides match TRBD1. The input for sequencing was peripheral blood, taken on day 0 of AZD1222 vaccination. The CDR3 loop reads CASNGDRGRTGELFF. For the CDR3, the DNA is TGTGCCAGTAACGGCGACAGGGGAAGGACCGGGGAGCTGTTTTTT.